This passage covers 4 T cell receptor beta chains from one sample sequenced in a study of blood T cells in healthy people across ages. Next came a second PCR, run for roughly 7 to 12 cycles, which used a sample-barcoded 5' primer along with a J-beta primer mix. MiXCR, applied by TCRdb to the 5' RACE reads, yields one record per CDR3 protein. The table shows nearly 800,000 distinct CDR3 sequences, with 25% occurring only once. In addition, the sample was reused for a study of T cells of mothers and their children.

The sequencing sample was made of blood. These receptors were obtained from a boy aged 5-17 years in good health.

The chain is built from TRBV3-1 and TRBJ2-2; TRBD2 matches 8 bases. CDR1 is LGHDT and CDR2 is YNNKEL in the germline V gene (reference sequence). V gave up 4 bases and J gave up 0 bases; unmatched junction bases: 4. This CDR3 spans 16 amino acids. In DNA form, the CDR3 reads TGTGCCAGCAGCCTCGGACTAGCCACGAACACCGGGGAGCTGTTTTTT. Translating it yields CASSLGLATNTGELFF.

This chain links TRBV7-9 with TRBJ2-5, with 8 bases lining up with TRBD1. The end of the DNA is better explained by TRBJ2-1, so the J call may be wrong. The CDR3 length is 16 residues. Germline V gives CDR1 SEHNR, CDR2 FQNEAQ (reference sequence). The CDR3 bases are TGTGCCAGCAGCCCTCGTGACAGGGGTTTGAACAATGAGCAGTTCTTC. This codes for CASSPRDRGLNNEQFF.

This clonotype has only a few counts. The chain links TRBV6-5 to TRBJ2-7, with D perhaps matching TRBD2 (7 bases). V was shortened by 5 bases and J by 5 bases, with 13 bases between the two germline ends. The germline CDR1 and CDR2 sequences are MNHEY and SVGAGI. CDR3 length: 13 residues. The CDR3 DNA follows: TGTGCCAGCAGTGCGTCGGGGGGCCACGAGCAGTACTTC. It codes for CASSASGGHEQYF.

The chain recombines TRBV4-3 with TRBJ2-3; 7 nucleotides agree with TRBD1. Germline CDR1 and CDR2: LGHNA and YSLEER. The CDR3 spans 16 residues. J gave up 2 bases and V 4 bases, and 9 bases lay outside the gene matches. The CDR3 here is CASSPQVTGHTDTQYF. In DNA, the CDR3 is TGCGCCAGCAGCCCTCAAGTGACAGGGCACACAGATACGCAGTATTTT.